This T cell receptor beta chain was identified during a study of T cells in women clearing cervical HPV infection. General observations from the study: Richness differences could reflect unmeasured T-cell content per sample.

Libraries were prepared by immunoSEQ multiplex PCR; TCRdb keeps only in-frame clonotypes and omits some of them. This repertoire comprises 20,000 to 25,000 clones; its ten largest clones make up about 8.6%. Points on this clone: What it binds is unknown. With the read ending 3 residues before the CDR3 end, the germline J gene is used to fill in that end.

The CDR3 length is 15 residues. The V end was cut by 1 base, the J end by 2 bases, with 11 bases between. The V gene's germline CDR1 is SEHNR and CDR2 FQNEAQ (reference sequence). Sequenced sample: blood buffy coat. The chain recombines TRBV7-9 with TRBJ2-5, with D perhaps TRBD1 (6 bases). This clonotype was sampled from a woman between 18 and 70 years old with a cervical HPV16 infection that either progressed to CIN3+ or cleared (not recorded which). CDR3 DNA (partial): TGTGCCAGCAGCTTAGACCAGGGGTGGCAAGAGACC. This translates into CASSLDQGWQET. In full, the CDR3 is CASSLDQGWQETQYF.